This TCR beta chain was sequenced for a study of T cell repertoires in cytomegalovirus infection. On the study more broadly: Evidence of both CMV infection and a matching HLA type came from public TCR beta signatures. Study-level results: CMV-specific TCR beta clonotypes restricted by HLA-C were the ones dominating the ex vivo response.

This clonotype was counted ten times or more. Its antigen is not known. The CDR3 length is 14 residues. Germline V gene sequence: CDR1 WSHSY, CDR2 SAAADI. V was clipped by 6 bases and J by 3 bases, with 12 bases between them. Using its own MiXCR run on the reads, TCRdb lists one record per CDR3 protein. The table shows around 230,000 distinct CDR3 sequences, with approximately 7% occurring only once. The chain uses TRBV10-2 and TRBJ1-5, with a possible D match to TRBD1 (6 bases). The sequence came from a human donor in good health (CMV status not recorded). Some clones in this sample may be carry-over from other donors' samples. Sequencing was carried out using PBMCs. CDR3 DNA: TGCGCCAGCAGCCCCGGGACATACAATCAGCCCCAGCATTTT. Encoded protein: CASSPGTYNQPQHF.